Listed below are T cell receptor beta chains from one sample, sequenced in a study of cytomegalovirus exposure and HLA in healthy donors. Repertoires were generated with immunoSEQ multiplex PCR, while TCRdb's copy carries only in-frame clones and drops some. The repertoire includes around 100,000 clones, around four fifths of them detected once, and around 4% sits in the top ten. The sample comprised PBMCs. These receptors were collected from a male donor in good health and CMV-seropositive. Each CDR3 is given with its conserved first and last residue. The D gene is left open where the match is weak. Clone size is given for some rows only: seen once, a few or many times, or a class if the clone is expanded.

d_call | j_call | v_call | clone_size | cdr3_nt | cdr3_aa
. | TRBJ1-1 | TRBV7-9 | . | TGTTCCAGCAGGGCGGTCGGCACTGAAGCTTTCTTT | CSSRAVGTEAFF
TRBD2 | TRBJ2-3 | TRBV9 | . | TGTGCCGGAGCGGGGGGGCCCGCAGATACGCAGTATTTT | CAGAGGPADTQYF
. | TRBJ1-6 | TRBV14 | . | TGTGCCAGCAGCCAAGGGGGAGCGGTGTCACCCCTCCACTTT | CASSQGGAVSPLHF
TRBD1 | TRBJ1-4 | TRBV28 | . | TGTGCCAGCATGGTGAGGACAGGGAATGAAAAACTGTTTTTT | CASMVRTGNEKLFF
. | TRBJ2-7 | TRBV19 | . | TGTGCCAGTAGCGCAGGGCTGGACTACGAGCAGTACTTC | CASSAGLDYEQYF
TRBD1 | TRBJ2-7 | TRBV7-3 | . | TGTGCCAGCAGCGTTTCCGGGACAGGAGCATACGAGCAGTACTTC | CASSVSGTGAYEQYF
TRBD2 | TRBJ2-3 | TRBV11-2 | . | TGTGCCAGCAGCTTAGTAAAGGTAGCGGGAGGAGATACGCAGTATTTT | CASSLVKVAGGDTQYF
TRBD1 | TRBJ1-1 | TRBV6-1 | . | TGTGCCAGCAGTGAAGACTCGGGGGCAGGGGGTACTGAAGCTTTCTTT | CASSEDSGAGGTEAFF
. | TRBJ2-1 | TRBV2 | few | TGTGCCAGCAGTGGGAGGTTCGGCCAGTTCTTC | CASSGRFGQFF
. | TRBJ1-1 | TRBV5-6 | few | TGTGCCAGCAGCTTGGGCGACACTGAAGCTTTCTTT | CASSLGDTEAFF
. | TRBJ1-5 | TRBV7-6 | . | TGTGCCAGCAGCTTAACAGAGTATAGCAATCAGCCCCAGCATTTT | CASSLTEYSNQPQHF
. | TRBJ1-1 | TRBV15 | . | TGTGCCACCAGCAGAGATCGGTCACAGGGTGGTTTCTTT | CATSRDRSQGGFF
TRBD1 | TRBJ2-4 | TRBV7-2 | . | TGTGCCAGCAGCTTAGCCGGACAGGGGTCTAGCATTCAGTACTTC | CASSLAGQGSSIQYF
. | TRBJ1-3 | TRBV19 | . | TGTGCCAGTACGGGAAGCACCATATATTTT | CASTGSTIYF
. | TRBJ2-2 | TRBV5-1 | once | TGCGCCAGCAGCCTTCTCGGGGAGCTGTTTTTT | CASSLLGELFF
. | TRBJ2-7 | TRBV7-9 | . | TGTGCCAGCAGCTTATCGGGAAACAGGGCCTACGAGCAGTACTTC | CASSLSGNRAYEQYF
. | TRBJ2-1 | TRBV29-1 | . | TGCAGCGTTGAGGCAGTAGGAGTTTACAATGAGCAGTTCTTC | CSVEAVGVYNEQFF
TRBD1 | TRBJ1-6 | TRBV28 | . | TGTGCCAGCAGCACAGGGGGATCACCCCTCCACTTT | CASSTGGSPLHF
TRBD2 | TRBJ2-3 | TRBV27 | . | TGTGCCAGCAGTAGCGCTAGCGGGAGAGCCACAGATACGCAGTATTTT | CASSSASGRATDTQYF
. | TRBJ2-7 | TRBV2 | . | TGTGCCAGCAGACAGGTTCCCTACGAGCAGTACTTC | CASRQVPYEQYF
TRBD1 | TRBJ1-1 | TRBV5-1 | . | TGCGCCAGCAGCTCAAGACAGGGACCCATGAACACTGAAGCTTTCTTT | CASSSRQGPMNTEAFF
. | TRBJ2-3 | TRBV19 | . | TGTGCCACCACCGACGGGGTGGGCACAGATACGCAGTATTTT | CATTDGVGTDTQYF
TRBD1 | TRBJ1-1 | TRBV27 | . | TGTGCCAGCGGACAGGGGGTGACCACTGAAGCTTTCTTT | CASGQGVTTEAFF
TRBD1 | TRBJ2-1 | TRBV19 | . | TGTGCCAGTAGTATATCGTGGACAGGGGGCCGCAAAGAGCAGTTCTTC | CASSISWTGGRKEQFF
. | TRBJ2-5 | TRBV7-6 | many | TGTGCCAGCGTCGGGGGACTCGGAGGGGAGACCCAGTACTTC | CASVGGLGGETQYF
. | TRBJ1-6 | TRBV5-4 | . | TGTGCCAGCAGCTTGGGGAACAGGGAGAGGGATTCACCCCTCCACTTT | CASSLGNRERDSPLHF
TRBD1 | TRBJ1-3 | TRBV4-1 | . | TGCGCCAGCAGCGCGCCTCCACAGGGGGCGAAAGGAAACACCATATATTTT | CASSAPPQGAKGNTIYF
TRBD1 | TRBJ2-7 | TRBV6-5 | . | TGTGCCAGCAGCACAGGGGATCCCTACGAGCAGTACTTC | CASSTGDPYEQYF
TRBD2 | TRBJ2-3 | TRBV4-1 | . | TGCGCCAGCAGTGGTAGCGGGGGGCACGGAAGCACAGATACGCAGTATTTT | CASSGSGGHGSTDTQYF
. | TRBJ2-5 | TRBV28 | . | TGTGCCAGCAGTCCCGGTCCCGTTCAAAGTGGGACCCAGTACTTC | CASSPGPVQSGTQYF
. | TRBJ1-6 | TRBV27 | . | TGTGCCAGCAGTTCCTCATCGACAGACTCATATAATTCACCCCTCCACTTT | CASSSSSTDSYNSPLHF
. | TRBJ1-2 | TRBV2 | . | TGTGCCAGCAGTGCGACAGGTTTAAACTATGGCTACACCTTC | CASSATGLNYGYTF
TRBD1 | TRBJ2-7 | TRBV6-1 | . | TGTGCCAGCACTCCCGGGACAGGGGGCTACGAGCAGTACTTC | CASTPGTGGYEQYF
TRBD2 | TRBJ2-7 | TRBV7-7 | . | TGTGCCAGCCCTGGTGGCAGTAGCGGGATCTACGAGCAGTACTTC | CASPGGSSGIYEQYF
TRBD2 | TRBJ2-1 | TRBV28 | . | TGTGCCAGCAGTGGACTAGCGGGAGCCTCCTCCTACAATGAGCAGTTCTTC | CASSGLAGASSYNEQFF
TRBD1 | TRBJ1-2 | TRBV7-6 | . | TGTGCCAGCAGCTCCAGAGGCAGGGGGCTAAGACTCTACACCTTC | CASSSRGRGLRLYTF
. | TRBJ2-1 | TRBV28 | . | TGTGCCAGCAGTTTGTCCGGGATTAAATACAATGAGCAGTTCTTC | CASSLSGIKYNEQFF
TRBD1 | TRBJ1-4 | TRBV6-5 | . | TGTGCCAGCAGTTCAACAGGGGGCGATGAAAAACTGTTTTTT | CASSSTGGDEKLFF
. | TRBJ2-7 | TRBV7-9 | . | TGTGCCAGCAGCAAGGACAAGACCTACGAGCAGTACTTC | CASSKDKTYEQYF
TRBD1 | TRBJ2-4 | TRBV7-9 | few | TGTGCCAGCAGCAATGAGTTGGGACAGGGGAGGGACATTCAGTACTTC | CASSNELGQGRDIQYF
TRBD1 | TRBJ2-1 | TRBV5-4 | few | TGTGCCAGCAGCTTTGCCGGACAGGGAGATGAGCAGTTCTTC | CASSFAGQGDEQFF
TRBD1 | TRBJ2-1 | TRBV19 | . | TGTGCCAGTAGGGGACAGGGGAACAATGAGCAGTTCTTC | CASRGQGNNEQFF